This TCR beta chain was found in a study of blood T cell repertoires in COVID-19. Study-level background: Samples of COVID-19 (acute and convalescent) were obtained from the United States, Italy and Spain. T cells, B-cell-depleted T cells, or PBMCs provided the cDNA or gDNA that served as material.

This clone was counted only a few times. Clinical histories supplied by participants themselves formed the basis of cohort assignment. Sequencing used immunoSEQ multiplex PCR; TCRdb keeps in-frame clones, though not all of them. Of 130,000 or so clones in the sample, around four fifths were seen once. This clonotype was sampled from a middle-aged man with acute COVID-19. What was sequenced was PBMCs or T cells enriched from blood (not recorded which).

CDR3 coding DNA: TGTGCCAGCAGTTACGGGACAGGGGACTACGAGCAGTACTTC. The encoded protein is CASSYGTGDYEQYF. This sequence joins TRBV6-5 and TRBJ2-7; 10 bases map to TRBD1. The CDR3 spans 14 residues. Germline V gene sequence: CDR1 MNHEY, CDR2 SVGAGI. J lost 3 bases, V lost 2 bases, and 1 base had no gene match.